The present T cell receptor (beta chain) was sequenced within a study of blood T cell repertoires in COVID-19. Study in general: The United States, Italy and Spain supplied acute and convalescent COVID-19 samples. T cells, B-cell-depleted T cells, or PBMCs provided the cDNA or gDNA that served as material.

The germline V gene has CDR1 LGHNA and CDR2 YSLEER. CDR3 length equals 15 residues. V trimming: 1 base; J trimming: 3 bases; junction bases outside the gene matches: 6. As processed by the authors: Amplifying reference gene primers gave estimates of nucleated cell counts. Libraries were prepared by immunoSEQ multiplex PCR; TCRdb keeps only in-frame clonotypes and omits some of them. V and J calls and clone size are given by that table; D and trimming were obtained from the DNA. The sample contains around 160,000 clones, more than 70% of which appear only once. The sample consisted of peripheral blood. The source is a man aged 55 to 70 with active or convalescent COVID-19. V gene TRBV4-3 combines with J gene TRBJ2-7, with 7 bases lining up with TRBD2. The CDR3, as DNA: TGCGCCAGCAGCCAAGGGACTAGTTCTTTCTACGAGCAGTACTTC. It is translated as CASSQGTSSFYEQYF.